A single sample gave rise to the 30 T cell receptor beta chains below, sequenced in a study of vaccination and CD4 T cells after COVID-19. From the PCR reads, TCRdb called clonotypes with MiXCR, one entry per CDR3 protein. The sample records some 25,000 distinct CDR3 sequences, 50% to 65% being singletons. Sequenced here: CD4+ T cells from blood, sampled before SARS-CoV-2 vaccination. The receptor source for this set is a human donor who had recovered from COVID-19.

V usage is TRBV6-1 and J usage is TRBJ1-5; D is ambiguous. Germline-derived CDR1 and CDR2 are MNHNS and SASEGT. CDR3 size: 14 residues. V lost 7 bases, J lost 0 bases, and 10 bases lay in between. CDR3 coding DNA: TGTGCCAGCAAAGGGTGGGATAGCAATCAGCCCCAGCATTTT. This translates into CASKGWDSNQPQHF.

A few counts support this clonotype. The J gene is TRBJ1-5, the V gene TRBV6-5; 10 bases agree with TRBD1. With 2 bases clipped from V and 6 bases from J, the junction kept 7 bases outside the gene matches. This CDR3 contains 16 residues. Germline loops: CDR1 MNHEY, CDR2 SVGAGI. This CDR3 is CASSYPGTGDGQPQHF. Written as DNA, the CDR3 is TGTGCCAGCAGTTACCCCGGGACAGGGGACGGTCAGCCCCAGCATTTT.

J is TRBJ1-5 and V is TRBV28; D gene uncertain. This CDR3 is built from 14 residues. Trimming took off 10 bases at V and 2 bases at J, with 15 bases between the two ends. Germline V gene data show CDR1 as MDHEN and CDR2 as SYDVKM. The CDR3 DNA reads TGTGCCACCTACTTCTTCGGGGGCAATCAGCCCCAGCATTTT. Translation: CATYFFGGNQPQHF. The full variable domain, with the rest looked up from reference TRBV28 and TRBJ1-5, is DVKVTQSSRYLVKRTGEKVFLECVQDMDHENMFWYRQDPGLGLRLIYFSYDVKMKEKGDIPEGYSVSREKKERFSLILESASTNQTSMYLCATYFFGGNQPQHFGDGTRLSIL.

The chain couples TRBV28 to TRBJ2-3; TRBD2 agrees at 7 bases. Trimming took 1 base from V and 1 from J; bases not matched to a gene: 23. The CDR3 sequence is 22 residues long. The germline CDR1 and CDR2 sequences are MDHEN and SYDVKM. CDR3 in amino acids: CASSLSPVGRRGGRDGTDTQYF. The CDR3 bases are TGTGCCAGCAGTTTATCTCCCGTGGGTCGGCGGGGAGGGAGGGACGGCACAGATACGCAGTATTTT.

Only one count was recorded for this clonotype. The genes are TRBV20-1 and TRBJ2-2; D perhaps matches TRBD1 (5 bases). From germline, CDR1 is DFQATT and CDR2 SNEGSKA (reference sequence). V gave up 6 bases and J gave up 5 bases, with 10 bases separating them. The length of the CDR3 is 12 residues. The CDR3 is CSARTGTGELFF. As DNA, the CDR3 is TGCAGTGCACGTACAGGTACCGGGGAGCTGTTTTTT.

The gene calls are TRBV28 and TRBJ1-5; no definite D call. The germline V and J ends were trimmed by 6 bases and 9 bases, with 12 bases remaining between them. The germline V gene has CDR1 MDHEN and CDR2 SYDVKM. The CDR3 consists of 12 residues. The CDR3 coding sequence is TGTGCCAGCAGCACCATTCCCTTGCCCCAGCATTTT. Protein: CASSTIPLPQHF.

The J gene is TRBJ2-7, the V gene TRBV7-8, with a tentative D call TRBD2 (5 bases). Trimming left V 7 bases short and J 0 bases short, with 16 bases between. CDR3 length: 15 amino acids. From germline, CDR1 is SGHVS and CDR2 FQNEAQ. The CDR3 DNA is TGTGCCAGCAAGCCCCAGACGGGAAGCTCCTACGAGCAGTACTTC. It specifies CASKPQTGSSYEQYF.

This CDR3 is CSAKSRGSTENQPQHF. DNA of the CDR3: TGCAGTGCAAAATCTAGGGGGAGCACCGAGAATCAGCCCCAGCATTTT. The J gene is TRBJ1-5, the V gene TRBV20-1; maybe TRBD1 (6 bases). The CDR3 is made up of 16 amino acids. Trimming stripped 6 bases from V and 4 bases from J, with 22 bases between. Germline lookup yields CDR1 DFQATT and CDR2 SNEGSKA (reference sequence).

To note about this clonotype: The DNA is omitted, as the CDR3 cannot be located on it reliably, and the CDR3 follows TCRdb's listing. The V call is TRBV21-1, the J call TRBJ2-1; the table's D call, TRBD2, was not checked against the DNA. TRBV21-1 is flagged as a pseudogene. Counting both end residues, the CDR3 totals 21 amino acids. CDR3 sequence: CASSARQGPRVAGGSYNEQFF.

The chain links TRBV28 to TRBJ2-4; perhaps D is TRBD1 or TRBD2 (6 bases each). V shed 2 bases and J shed 0 bases, with 11 bases lying between them. Germline CDR1 reads MDHEN; CDR2 reads SYDVKM. The CDR3 is made up of 16 amino acids. CDR3 bases: TGTGCCAGCAGTTTAACCGGGGGCCTAGCCAAAAACATTCAGTACTTC. Residues: CASSLTGGLAKNIQYF.

V is TRBV2 and J is TRBJ2-5; no clear D. The germline CDR1 and CDR2 sequences are SNHLY and FYNNEI. The CDR3 is made up of 15 amino acids. Trimming took off 0 bases at V and 5 bases at J, with 13 bases between the two ends. Written as DNA, the CDR3 is TGTGCCAGCAGTGAAGCGCTTTTGGGCAGGGAGACCCAGTACTTC. It yields the protein CASSEALLGRETQYF.

The table lists this clonotype with a few counts. The chain carries TRBV15 and TRBJ1-1, with D possibly TRBD1 on 5 matching bases. The CDR3 has 14 amino acids. Germline V lookup: CDR1 LNHNV, CDR2 YYDKDF (reference sequence). The V gene lost 1 base and the J gene lost 5 bases, with 11 bases spanning the gap. The CDR3 is CATSRVQGGTEAFF. The CDR3, as DNA: TGTGCCACCAGCAGAGTTCAGGGAGGGACTGAAGCTTTCTTT.

The rearrangement uses TRBV28 and TRBJ1-5, with D uncertain. The germline CDR1 and CDR2 sequences are MDHEN and SYDVKM. CDR3 length: 14 amino acids. V lost 3 bases and J lost 9, with 15 bases in between. The CDR3 DNA follows: TGTGCCAGCAGTTTGACGGGCCATGGAAGGCCCCAGCATTTT. This sequence encodes CASSLTGHGRPQHF. Together with reference TRBV28 and TRBJ1-5, the CDR3 gives the full variable domain: DVKVTQSSRYLVKRTGEKVFLECVQDMDHENMFWYRQDPGLGLRLIYFSYDVKMKEKGDIPEGYSVSREKKERFSLILESASTNQTSMYLCASSLTGHGRPQHFGDGTRLSIL.

The table lists this clonotype with a count of one. This rearrangement joins TRBV19 to TRBJ2-7; TRBD2 agrees at 12 bases. The germline V gene has CDR1 LNHDA and CDR2 SQIVND (reference sequence). Trimming took 4 bases from V and 3 from J; bases not matched to a gene: 1. This CDR3 contains 14 residues. The CDR3: CASSRTSGNYEQYF. The CDR3 DNA sequence: TGTGCCAGTAGTAGGACTAGCGGGAACTACGAGCAGTACTTC.

This rearrangement joins TRBV14 to TRBJ2-7; D may match TRBD1 or TRBD2 (5 bases each). CDR1 is SGHDN and CDR2 is FVKESK in the germline V gene. Trimming took off 0 bases at V and 3 bases at J, with 15 bases between the two ends. The CDR3 has 16 residues. The CDR3 sequence is CASSQDSGQRGYEQYF. In DNA form, the CDR3 reads TGTGCCAGCAGCCAAGATTCGGGGCAGCGAGGCTACGAGCAGTACTTC.

This clonotype was counted a few times. V and J are TRBV27 and TRBJ2-5; D gene ambiguous. The CDR3 sequence is 14 residues long. V lost 6 bases to trimming and J lost 5 bases, with 16 bases between them. Looked up from germline, CDR1 is MNHEY and CDR2 is SMNVEV (reference sequence). The CDR3 is CASRGLSSGETQYF. The CDR3 DNA is TGTGCCAGCAGGGGCCTCTCTTCGGGTGAGACCCAGTACTTC.

CDR3 nucleotide sequence: TGTGCCACCCGCCGACAGGGTCTCTACGAGCAGTACTTC. Protein product: CATRRQGLYEQYF. The chain joins TRBV6-2 or TRBV6-3 to TRBJ2-7; TRBD1 aligns across 7 bases. This CDR3 region has 13 residues. Looked up from germline, CDR1 is MNHEY and CDR2 is SVGEGT. Germline trimming cut 10 bases from V and 3 bases from J; bases unmatched to any gene: 9.

The chain employs TRBV30 and TRBJ1-1; the D is unclear. Trimming took 2 bases from V and 4 from J, leaving 11 bases between them. The CDR3 spans 13 residues. Germline lookup yields CDR1 GTSNPN and CDR2 SVGIG (reference sequence). The CDR3 DNA follows: TGTGCCTGGAGTAATGGGGTGAGCACTGAAGCTTTCTTT. Protein product: CAWSNGVSTEAFF.

The chain carries TRBV5-4 and TRBJ2-2, with 10 bases matching TRBD2. There are 20 residues in the CDR3. Per germline, CDR1 SGHNT and CDR2 YYREEE (reference sequence). V shed 0 bases and J 1 base; nucleotides not matched to a gene: 12. The CDR3, as DNA: TGTGCCAGCAGCTTGGTGGGAGGAGCGGGAGGGCTCGGGAACACCGGGGAGCTGTTTTTT. Its protein is CASSLVGGAGGLGNTGELFF.

This rearrangement joins TRBV28 to TRBJ2-7, with TRBD1 identical over 8 bases. Trimming at V came to 5 bases and at J to 3 bases, leaving 15 bases not matched to a gene. This CDR3 spans 17 amino acids. The germline CDR1 and CDR2 sequences are MDHEN and SYDVKM. CDR3 loop: CASSPALGGQAVYEQYF. In DNA form, the CDR3 reads TGTGCCAGCAGTCCTGCGCTTGGGGGACAGGCGGTCTACGAGCAGTACTTC.

This chain joins TRBV20-1 and TRBJ2-1; no clear D. Trimming stripped 5 bases from V and 9 bases from J, with 20 bases between. This CDR3 has 14 amino acids. The germline CDR1 and CDR2 sequences are DFQATT and SNEGSKA (reference sequence). CDR3 in DNA: TGCAGTGCTCCCCAGGATGATTTTGAAAGTGAGCAGTTCTTC. Protein: CSAPQDDFESEQFF.

This clonotype has only a few counts. The chain links TRBV4-1 to TRBJ1-6, with D uncertain. This CDR3 contains 17 residues. Germline V lookup: CDR1 MGHRA, CDR2 YSYEKL. The ends were cut back, 1 base at V and 7 bases at J, with 17 bases in the middle. This CDR3 reads CASSQASRGLGNSPLHF. Written as DNA, the CDR3 is TGCGCCAGCAGCCAAGCGAGTAGAGGCCTTGGGAATTCACCCCTCCACTTT.

This chain uses TRBV6-1 with TRBJ1-5; D is undetermined. Trimming removed 1 base from V and 3 bases from J, with 7 bases in between. CDR1 and CDR2 (germline): MNHNS, SASEGT. This CDR3 is built from 14 residues. The DNA for the CDR3 is TGTGCCAGCAGTGAAGACGGAAACAATCAGCCCCAGCATTTT. Translation: CASSEDGNNQPQHF.

In this sample, this clonotype turned up once. The chain joins TRBV20-1 to TRBJ2-1; TRBD2 is a possible D gene (6 bases). Trimming shortened V by 3 bases and J by 7 bases, and 13 bases separated the two germline ends. This CDR3 has 13 amino acids. The germline V gene encodes CDR1 DFQATT and CDR2 SNEGSKA (reference sequence). CDR3 loop: CSASQGLGNEQFF. The DNA for the CDR3 is TGCAGTGCTAGTCAGGGACTGGGGAATGAGCAGTTCTTC.

The chain has TRBV20-1 and TRBJ2-7, with 14 bases fitting TRBD2. Germline lookup yields CDR1 DFQATT and CDR2 SNEGSKA (reference sequence). The CDR3 sequence is 15 residues long. J was trimmed by 4 bases and V by 6 bases; bases with no gene match: 8. For the CDR3, the DNA is TGCAGTGCGACCACCGGGACTAGCGGGAGTTACGAGCAGTACTTC. This encodes CSATTGTSGSYEQYF.

The chain recombines TRBV5-4 with TRBJ1-6; D is unclear. The CDR3 consists of 12 residues. The V end lost 4 bases, the J end lost 7 bases, and 6 bases lay between the germline ends. The V gene's germline CDR1 is SGHNT and CDR2 YYREEE (reference sequence). The CDR3 sequence is CASSLRNSPLHF. For the CDR3, the DNA is TGTGCCAGCAGCCTTAGGAATTCACCCCTCCACTTT.

The rearrangement links TRBV6-1 to TRBJ2-5, with 9 bases identical to TRBD2. Germline assignment: CDR1 MNHNS and CDR2 SASEGT. The trim removed 7 bases at V and 4 bases at J, leaving 10 bases unmatched. This CDR3 is built from 15 residues. Here the CDR3 DNA reads TGTGCCAGCACCCAGTCGACTAGCGGTTCAGAGACCCAGTACTTC. Translating it yields CASTQSTSGSETQYF.

This clonotype was counted a single time. The rearrangement uses TRBV25-1 and TRBJ2-2, with 12 nucleotides matching TRBD2. V lost 3 bases to trimming and J lost 5 bases; unmatched junction nucleotides: 7. From germline, CDR1 is MGHDK and CDR2 SYGVNS. The CDR3 extends over 17 amino acids. CDR3 coding DNA: TGTGCCAGCAGTGATCCCTCTAGCGGGAGGGGTACCGGGGAGCTGTTTTTT. It codes for CASSDPSSGRGTGELFF.

The V gene is TRBV29-1, the J gene TRBJ2-7; D tentatively reads TRBD1 or TRBD2 (5 bases each). The V end lost 3 bases, the J end lost 8 bases, and 11 bases lay between the germline ends. The CDR3 has 11 amino acids. Germline-derived CDR1 and CDR2 are SQVTM and ANQGSEA. The chain's CDR3 is CSVDTGLQQYF. CDR3 DNA: TGCAGCGTTGACACGGGGCTACAGCAGTACTTC.

The chain couples TRBV11-1 to TRBJ1-1; the match to TRBD1 covers 8 bases. The CDR3 extends over 14 amino acids. Germline CDR1 reads SGHAT; CDR2 reads FQDESV (reference sequence). The ends lost 6 bases at V and 12 bases at J; junction bases unmatched: 15. The CDR3 reads CASRPQDRGGSSFF. Here the CDR3 DNA reads TGTGCCAGCAGGCCACAAGACAGGGGCGGTAGTTCTTTCTTT.